This is a list of T cell receptor beta chains from one sample in a study of immune heterogeneity within non-small cell lung tumors. Each CDR3 protein is one row after TCRdb ran MiXCR on the multiplex PCR reads. This table has about 34,000 distinct CDR3 sequences, approximately 30% appearing once. Sequenced sample: lung tumor tissue. Receptors were obtained from a man in his forties with non-small cell lung cancer. The CDR3 runs from the conserved cysteine through the conserved F or W. The order of the fields is D gene, V gene, J gene, clone size, CDR3 protein, CDR3 DNA. The D gene is left open where the match is weak. For some rows the clone size is stated as once, few or many, or as a class when expanded; others skip it.

NA	TRBV6-1	TRBJ1-5	many	CASSEASTYNQPQHF	TGTGCCAGCAGTGAAGCGTCGACCTACAATCAGCCCCAGCATTTT
NA	TRBV5-1	TRBJ2-2	NA	CASSFQQGQGVGELFF	TGCGCCAGCAGCTTTCAGCAGGGGCAAGGGGTCGGGGAGCTGTTTTTT
NA	TRBV28	TRBJ2-5	NA	CASQTRSYQETQYF	TGTGCCAGCCAGACTAGGTCTTACCAAGAGACCCAGTACTTC
NA	TRBV24-1	TRBJ2-3	NA	CATSGLVEDTQYF	TGTGCCACCAGTGGACTAGTCGAAGATACGCAGTATTTT
NA	TRBV6-2/TRBV6-3	TRBJ2-7	medium-sized	CASRHTGSYEQYF	TGTGCCAGCAGGCATACAGGTTCCTACGAGCAGTACTTC
NA	TRBV7-9	TRBJ1-2	few	CASSQPWEGGYTF	TGTGCCAGCAGCCAACCGTGGGAGGGTGGCTACACCTTC
NA	TRBV6-2/TRBV6-3	TRBJ2-7	NA	CARSYSPIRAGNHYEQYF	TGTGCCAGAAGTTACTCGCCTATCCGGGCGGGAAATCACTACGAGCAGTACTTC
TRBD2	TRBV6-2/TRBV6-3	TRBJ2-7	many	CASSYPGTNYEQYF	TGTGCCAGCAGTTACCCAGGGACTAACTACGAGCAGTACTTC
NA	TRBV20-1	TRBJ1-2	few	CSVGRADYGYTF	TGCAGTGTTGGGAGGGCCGACTATGGCTACACCTTC
NA	TRBV5-1	TRBJ2-1	NA	CASSPSPSAGNFYNEQFF	TGCGCCAGCAGCCCAAGCCCTAGTGCGGGCAACTTTTACAATGAGCAGTTCTTC
NA	TRBV11-3	TRBJ2-1	NA	CASSFQKHRGRGNEQFF	TGTGCCAGCAGCTTCCAAAAACACAGGGGGAGGGGAAATGAGCAGTTCTTC
TRBD2	TRBV7-8	TRBJ2-1	NA	CASSFGTSGYNEQFF	TGTGCCAGCAGCTTCGGGACTAGCGGCTACAATGAGCAGTTCTTC
TRBD2	TRBV12-3/TRBV12-4	TRBJ2-1	many	CASSNLAGANEQFF	TGTGCCAGCAGTAACCTAGCGGGAGCCAATGAGCAGTTCTTC
TRBD2	TRBV7-9	TRBJ2-7	few	CASSLTSGSHEQYF	TGTGCCAGCAGCTTGACTAGCGGGAGTCACGAGCAGTACTTC